Listed below are T cell receptor beta chains from one sample, sequenced in a study of blood T cell repertoires in COVID-19. Assay used: immunoSEQ multiplex PCR; TCRdb lists only in-frame clones, some missing. The sample has some 27,000 clones, approximately 76% seen once. The sample taken for sequencing was peripheral blood. The origin of the receptors is a man in his 70s with acute or convalescent COVID-19. Both conserved end residues are part of each CDR3. Clone size is stated in some rows and not others, as once, few, many or a class when expanded.

clone size,V gene,CDR3 protein
.,TRBV7-2,CASSLGDRGRQETQYF
.,TRBV29-1,CSVLGTNFDTQYF
.,TRBV6-6,CASSYGGGRAAETQYF
few,TRBV19,CASKIFTDSWIYGYTF
once,TRBV7-9,CASSLPRTGGDTQYF
.,TRBV7-2,CASSLARSREQYF
.,TRBV7-6,CASSLGGGGSGETQYF
.,TRBV5-1,CASSLDVAGTEAFF
.,TRBV5-1,CASSLANGVRIYNEQFF
.,TRBV2,CASRPGLALADTQYF
.,TRBV27,CASSWRGLANTGELFF
.,TRBV19,CASSGQRQETQYF
.,TRBV6-5,CASRYREAEAFF
.,TRBV7-6,CASSLLTGSRNEKLFF
.,TRBV9,CASSVAAGRSGNTIYF
.,TRBV19,CASSLTGVGQDIQYF
.,TRBV3-1/TRBV3-2,CASSQETRGHEKLFF
.,TRBV7-6,CASSPGRYRGTSLAEQYF
once,TRBV18,CASSQQNTGELFF
.,TRBV3-1/TRBV3-2,CASSQGGGDRSNSPLHF
few,TRBV28,CASRGTPSPTEQYF
.,TRBV28,CATLPTPGTGDNYYEQYF
.,TRBV12-3/TRBV12-4,CASSSTGTEAFF
.,TRBV4-3,CASSQVTGGLQPQHF
few,TRBV27,CASSLRGSGGYTF
.,TRBV28,CASSGRENINNEQFF
.,TRBV27,CASSLSLTGSTEAFF
.,TRBV25-1,CASSENRPRSPLHF
.,TRBV28,CASGRTGTRGNTIYF
.,TRBV2,CASSLGGLAKNIQYF
.,TRBV7-8,CASSFRSGTRGTGELFF
.,TRBV15,CATSWRGPGANVLTF
.,TRBV6-5,CASSYSNHFSGNTIYF
.,TRBV3-1/TRBV3-2,CASSRGHQTSGANVLTF
.,TRBV5-4,CASRPGTGVGKLFF
once,TRBV6-1,CASSETLGQGGQPQHF
.,TRBV27,CASSLRETTYEQYF
.,TRBV29-1,CSVEGPSGGTYEQYF
.,TRBV19,CASSSRPGEDEQYF
.,TRBV6-2/TRBV6-3,CASSYTGQGLQPQHF
.,TRBV5-1,CASSLRVEGGYTF
.,TRBV18,CASSPIPAGGSSYNEQFF
.,TRBV28,CASSQNPGLVFF
.,TRBV28,CASSPLPEQYF
medium-sized,TRBV13,CASSPMGTNTEAFF